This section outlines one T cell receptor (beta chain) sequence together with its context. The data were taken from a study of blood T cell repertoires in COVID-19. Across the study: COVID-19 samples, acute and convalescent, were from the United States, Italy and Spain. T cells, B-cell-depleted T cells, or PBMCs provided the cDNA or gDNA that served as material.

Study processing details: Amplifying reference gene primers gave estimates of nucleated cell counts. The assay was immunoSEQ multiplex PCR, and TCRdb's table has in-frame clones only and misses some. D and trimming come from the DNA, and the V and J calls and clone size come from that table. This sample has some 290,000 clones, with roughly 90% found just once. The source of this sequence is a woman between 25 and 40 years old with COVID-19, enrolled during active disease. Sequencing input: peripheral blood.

This CDR3 is CARGNGNTEAFF. The DNA for the CDR3 is TGTGCCCGGGGGAATGGGAACACTGAAGCTTTCTTT. The chain employs TRBV28 and TRBJ1-1; D perhaps matches TRBD1 (5 bases). Trimming pared 11 bases from V and 1 base from J, leaving 11 bases between. Per the germline V gene, CDR1 is MDHEN and CDR2 is SYDVKM. The CDR3 contains 12 residues.